These 25 T cell receptor beta chains were sequenced from one sample in a study of shared clonotypes between healthy human individuals (dated by TCRdb to about 2020). Library prep was done by the immunoSEQ multiplex PCR assay. What TCRdb holds here is the immuneACCESS table cut down to in-frame rearrangements. Part of the clones is not present; checked against another copy, under half of the missing clones reflect an unresolved V gene, and the others are unexplained. The table for this sample lists 650,000 to 800,000 clones; over 55% of them were counted only once. The top ten hold under 2% of the sample. Material for sequencing was memory CD4+ T cells sorted from blood. The sample's cell subset or site label is to be understood as: CD45RA-negative fraction. The receptors were gathered from a woman aged 30 to 39 in good health.

The chain couples TRBV6-5 to TRBJ1-5; tentative D call: TRBD1 (6 bases). Trimming pared 9 bases from V and 0 bases from J, leaving 15 bases between. CDR3 size: 15 residues. Germline lookup yields CDR1 MNHEY and CDR2 SVGAGI. The CDR3 sequence is CARWGGPTSNQPQHF. The CDR3 region has the DNA TGTGCCAGATGGGGGGGGCCAACTAGCAATCAGCCCCAGCATTTT.

Notes on this clone: A far bigger clonotype differs at one base, so this is likely a read error. This chain connects TRBV2 to TRBJ2-5, with 11 nucleotides matching TRBD2. Germline V gene sequence: CDR1 SNHLY, CDR2 FYNNEI. V trimming: 6 bases; J trimming: 1 base; junction bases outside the gene matches: 7. The CDR3 length is 16 residues. The CDR3 nucleotides are TGTGCCAGCAGGTTCGGGACTAGCGGCCTCCAAGAGACCCAGTACTTC. Translation: CASRFGTSGLQETQYF.

This chain connects TRBV19 to TRBJ2-7; D is possibly TRBD2 (6 bases). Germline loops: CDR1 LNHDA, CDR2 SQIVND (reference sequence). This CDR3 contains 14 residues. The V and J ends lost 4 bases and 3 bases respectively, with 13 bases between them. The CDR3 loop is CASSSLGGLYEQYF. CDR3 DNA sequence: TGTGCCAGTAGTAGTCTTGGAGGGCTCTACGAGCAGTACTTC. The whole variable domain, filled in from reference TRBV19 and TRBJ2-7, reads DGGITQSPKYLFRKEGQNVTLSCEQNLNHDAMYWYRQDPGQGLRLIYYSQIVNDFQKGDIAEGYSVSREKKESFPLTVTSAQKNPTAFYLCASSSLGGLYEQYFGPGTRLTVT.

The gene calls are TRBV13 and TRBJ2-7; a weak D match, TRBD2 (5 bases). Germline V gene data show CDR1 as PRHDT and CDR2 as FYEKMQ (reference sequence). The CDR3 has 15 amino acids. Trimming left V 4 bases short and J 0 bases short, with 13 bases between. The CDR3 is CASSSRGLGSYEQYF. The CDR3 bases are TGTGCCAGCAGCTCACGCGGACTTGGCTCCTACGAGCAGTACTTC.

This clone occurred a few times. V is TRBV27 and J is TRBJ1-2; D is uncertain. The CDR3 contains 13 residues. Germline V gives CDR1 MNHEY, CDR2 SMNVEV (reference sequence). The V gene lost 3 bases and the J gene lost 8 bases, with 13 bases spanning the gap. Here the CDR3 reads CASSFLGAAGYTF. The DNA of the CDR3 is TGTGCCAGCAGTTTCCTCGGAGCAGCCGGCTACACCTTC.

The table lists this clone with a few counts. V is TRBV4-1 and J is TRBJ2-1, with 11 bases that match TRBD2. The CDR3 runs 16 residues. Germline CDR1 MGHRA, CDR2 YSYEKL. The V gene end was trimmed by 2 bases and the J gene end by 3 bases; junction bases not matched to a gene: 3. This CDR3 is CASSQRTSGFYNEQFF. CDR3 in DNA: TGCGCCAGCAGCCAACGGACTAGCGGGTTCTACAATGAGCAGTTCTTC.

The chain combines TRBV6-5 with TRBJ2-2; D gene unclear. V lost 0 bases and J 4 bases, leaving 9 bases between the germline ends. This CDR3 is built from 15 residues. CDR1 MNHEY and CDR2 SVGAGI come from the germline V gene. CDR3 loop: CASSYSRSATGELFF. In DNA form, the CDR3 reads TGTGCCAGCAGTTACTCACGGTCAGCCACCGGGGAGCTGTTTTTT.

This clone was detected only a few times. The chain's CDR3 is CASSSRLGEKLFF. Here the CDR3 DNA reads TGTGCCAGCAGTTCCAGATTGGGTGAAAAACTGTTTTTT. The rearrangement joins TRBV6-6 to TRBJ1-4; D uncertain. CDR1 and CDR2 (germline): MNHNY, SVGAGI (reference sequence). The CDR3 is made up of 13 amino acids. Trimming cost V 4 bases and J 7 bases, with 10 bases left between them.

This rearrangement joins TRBV5-1 to TRBJ2-7; 8 nucleotides agree with TRBD2. The V gene end was trimmed by 0 bases and the J gene end by 3 bases; junction bases not matched to a gene: 8. The CDR3 consists of 16 residues. Germline V gene lookup returns CDR1 SGHRS and CDR2 YFSETQ. CDR3: CASSLDPSGGFYEQYF. CDR3 nucleotides: TGCGCCAGCAGCTTGGATCCATCGGGAGGGTTCTACGAGCAGTACTTC.

CDR3 nucleotides: TGTGCCAGCAGCTCAGGACCCCACCAGCCCCAGCATTTT. Protein product: CASSSGPHQPQHF. This chain joins TRBV5-4 and TRBJ1-5; D not resolved. Between the trimmed V and J ends, which lost 3 bases and 7 bases, there was a span of 11 bases. Germline V gene lookup returns CDR1 SGHNT and CDR2 YYREEE (reference sequence). CDR3 length: 13 residues.

The rearrangement uses TRBV7-8 and TRBJ2-1; TRBD2 might be the D (6 bases). Germline-derived CDR1 and CDR2 are SGHVS and FQNEAQ. The CDR3 has 15 residues. V was cut by 2 bases and J by 2 bases, with 10 bases left in between. CDR3 sequence (DNA): TGTGCCAGCAGCTTAATAGCGGAAACCTACAATGAGCAGTTCTTC. This gives the protein CASSLIAETYNEQFF.

The chain has TRBV10-2 and TRBJ2-6, with D tentatively TRBD2 (5 bases). V shed 6 bases and J shed 0 bases, with 6 bases lying between them. CDR1 and CDR2 from the germline V gene are WSHSY and SAAADI. CDR3 length: 14 amino acids. CDR3 region: CASRSGSGANVLTF. Here the CDR3 DNA reads TGCGCCAGCAGAAGCGGCTCTGGGGCCAACGTCCTGACTTTC.

The J gene is TRBJ2-3, the V gene TRBV7-4; TRBD2 agrees at 8 bases. J lost 0 bases, V lost 2 bases, and 13 bases had no gene match. Germline-derived CDR1 and CDR2 are SGHVT and SQSDAQ. This CDR3 has 19 residues. CDR3 region: CASSLTGRLSGTSTDTQYF. CDR3 nucleotides: TGTGCCAGCAGCTTAACAGGGAGACTTAGCGGGACGAGCACAGATACGCAGTATTTT.

This clone was picked up a small number of times. The chain is built from TRBV6-5 and TRBJ2-7; D is perhaps TRBD2 (6 bases). Per germline, CDR1 MNHEY and CDR2 SVGAGI. The CDR3 contains 14 residues. Trimming pared 5 bases from V and 6 bases from J, leaving 17 bases between. Here the CDR3 DNA reads TGTGCCAGCAGTCGGGACCCGGGGGTATCCGAGCAGTACTTC. Its protein is CASSRDPGVSEQYF.

The chain employs TRBV4-1 and TRBJ2-1; D may be TRBD1 (5 bases). Germline CDR1 and CDR2: MGHRA and YSYEKL. CDR3 size: 15 residues. Trimming removed 2 bases at V and 8 bases at J, with 16 bases between. CDR3 loop: CASSQYGQGIDEQFF. The CDR3 bases are TGCGCCAGCAGCCAATATGGGCAGGGCATCGATGAGCAGTTCTTC.

The V gene is TRBV28, the J gene TRBJ2-1; 10 positions match TRBD2. V lost 6 bases, J lost 8 bases, and 7 bases stayed unmatched. The germline V gene encodes CDR1 MDHEN and CDR2 SYDVKM. The CDR3 loop spans 14 amino acids. The CDR3 bases are TGTGCCAGCAGCCTAGCGGGAGAGCTGGATGAGCAGTTCTTC. The encoded protein is CASSLAGELDEQFF.

The chain has TRBV30 and TRBJ2-2; D uncertain. V lost 3 bases to trimming and J lost 6 bases, with 14 bases between them. From germline, CDR1 is GTSNPN and CDR2 SVGIG (reference sequence). The CDR3 is 14 residues long. The CDR3 nucleotides read TGTGCCTGGAGGGCACCATCGTCCGCCGGGGAGCTGTTTTTT. Protein product: CAWRAPSSAGELFF.

The V and J genes are TRBV29-1 and TRBJ2-5; D may match TRBD1 or TRBD2 (5 bases each). The CDR3 is 13 amino acids. V was trimmed by 7 bases and J by 5 bases, leaving 17 bases between them. CDR1 SQVTM and CDR2 ANQGSEA come from the germline V gene. The CDR3 spells CSARGAGGETQYF. The CDR3 DNA reads as TGCAGCGCCCGAGGGGCAGGTGGGGAGACCCAGTACTTC.

This clone was recorded once. This chain connects TRBV29-1 to TRBJ2-3; perhaps TRBD1 as D (5 bases). CDR1 SQVTM and CDR2 ANQGSEA come from the germline V gene. The CDR3 loop spans 14 amino acids. V gave up 5 bases and J gave up 2 bases, with 14 bases separating them. The CDR3 coding sequence is TGCAGCGTTAAAAGCCAGGGCCCCACAGATACGCAGTATTTT. Protein product: CSVKSQGPTDTQYF.

This clone was observed a handful of times. The chain recombines TRBV15 with TRBJ2-3; 7 positions agree with TRBD2. CDR1 is LNHNV and CDR2 is YYDKDF in the germline V gene (reference sequence). The V segment lost 3 bases and the J segment 7 bases; nucleotides outside the gene matches: 10. This CDR3 contains 15 residues. This chain's CDR3 is CATSSPSGATHTQYF. In DNA, the CDR3 is TGTGCCACCAGCAGCCCCAGCGGGGCTACACATACGCAGTATTTT.

There are many counts of this clone. Other DNA sequences in this specimen translate into the identical CDR3. The chain links TRBV6-5 to TRBJ1-1; TRBD1 is a possible D gene (6 bases). This CDR3 is built from 15 residues. V was cut by 0 bases and J by 3 bases, with 11 bases left in between. CDR1 and CDR2 (germline): MNHEY, SVGAGI. As DNA, the CDR3 is TGTGCCAGCAGTTACTCGAGGCAGGGGCACACTGAAGCTTTCTTT. As protein: CASSYSRQGHTEAFF.

This clone was observed a few times. The CDR3 DNA reads TGTGCCAGCAGCTTAGCTGGGGTTGTAGAGACCCAGTACTTC. Translating it yields CASSLAGVVETQYF. The chain has TRBV7-9 and TRBJ2-5; D is undetermined. The CDR3 is 14 residues long. Per germline, CDR1 SEHNR and CDR2 FQNEAQ (reference sequence). Trimming took off 0 bases at V and 4 bases at J, with 9 bases between the two ends.

To note about this clone: This CDR3 is missing its conserved last phenylalanine or tryptophan, likely due to a read error. The limits of the CDR3 on the DNA are not certain, so only TCRdb's listed CDR3 is given. The chain uses TRBV21-1 and TRBJ2-4; the DNA was not used to check the table's D call, TRBD2. TRBV21-1 is a pseudogene segment. The CDR3 is 9 amino acids in total, end residues counted. The CDR3 region is CASSAQTDR.

V gene TRBV2 combines with J gene TRBJ1-3, with D possibly being TRBD1 (6 bases). This CDR3 region has 15 residues. Germline CDR1 SNHLY, CDR2 FYNNEI. V lost 6 bases and J lost 0, with 12 bases in between. CDR3 loop: CASRRGESSGNTIYF. Written as DNA, the CDR3 is TGTGCCAGCAGGAGGGGGGAATCCTCTGGAAACACCATATATTTT.

Concerning this clone: A much bigger clone sits one base away, suggesting this may be a read error. Other DNA sequences in this specimen translate into the identical CDR3. The V gene is TRBV5-1, the J gene TRBJ2-7; 13 nucleotides line up with TRBD2. The CDR3 is 14 residues long. V gave up 4 bases and J gave up 6 bases; unmatched junction bases: 4. The germline V gene has CDR1 SGHRS and CDR2 YFSETQ. This CDR3 reads CASSTGTSGIEQYF. CDR3 sequence (DNA): TGCGCCAGCAGCACCGGGACTAGCGGGATCGAGCAGTACTTC.